This T cell receptor (beta chain) originates from a study of T-cell memory formation after mild COVID-19. TCRdb called the 5' RACE reads again in MiXCR, with one record for every CDR3 protein. The repertoire includes 75,000 to 95,000 distinct CDR3 sequences, 10% to 15% of them detected once, and about 26% sits in the top ten. The CDR3 has 14 residues. Germline V CDR1 and CDR2: SNHLY, FYNNEI. V was trimmed by 3 bases and J by 2 bases, leaving 10 bases between them. Sequences were obtained from PBMCs or a T cell subset sorted from them (not recorded which). This clonotype was sampled from an adult woman who had mild COVID-19 (a few samples of this study predate the infection). Cell type and time point are not known. This chain links TRBV2 with TRBJ2-5; no definite D call. CDR3 region: CASSETLGQETQYF. CDR3 DNA: TGTGCCAGCAGTGAGACGTTGGGGCAAGAGACCCAGTACTTC. Filled out from reference TRBV2 and TRBJ2-5, the complete variable domain reads EPEVTQTPSHQVTQMGQEVILRCVPISNHLYFYWYRQILGQKVEFLVSFYNNEISEKSEIFDDQFSVERPDGSNFTLKIRSTKLEDSAMYFCASSETLGQETQYFGPGTRLLVL.